These 22 T cell receptor beta chains originate from one sample sequenced in a study of T-cell reconstitution after alpha-beta-depleted transplantation in children. Molecular barcoding with unique molecular identifiers was used for the TCRbeta library. TCRdb reanalysed the PCR reads using MiXCR and keeps one entry per CDR3 protein. The sample lists approximately 270,000 distinct CDR3 sequences, approximately 9.8% seen once, with 10% in the top ten. The sample in question was PBMCs from the stem cell graft donor, obtained from the stem cell graft. The receptors derive from a human donor who donated a stem cell graft to a child with SCID.

The chain's CDR3 is CSARGGPLYNEQFF. The CDR3 region has the DNA TGCAGTGCTAGAGGGGGACCATTATACAATGAGCAGTTCTTC. The J gene is TRBJ2-1, the V gene TRBV20-1; D assignment may be TRBD1 or TRBD2 (5 bases each). The V and J ends lost 1 base and 4 bases respectively, with 11 bases between them. CDR3 length equals 14 residues. Germline V gene data show CDR1 as DFQATT and CDR2 as SNEGSKA (reference sequence).

V and J are TRBV3-1 and TRBJ2-7; D is possibly TRBD2 (6 bases). The CDR3 is made up of 16 amino acids. Trimming removed 5 bases at V and 3 bases at J, with 20 bases between. Per the germline V gene, CDR1 is LGHDT and CDR2 is YNNKEL (reference sequence). The CDR3 loop reads CASSAAGGDPRYEQYF. CDR3 in DNA: TGTGCCAGCAGCGCAGCGGGCGGGGACCCACGCTACGAGCAGTACTTC.

This clonotype came up many times. The V call is TRBV5-1, the J call TRBJ2-1; TRBD1 might be the D (5 bases). Germline values: CDR1 SGHRS, CDR2 YFSETQ. CDR3 length: 15 residues. V lost 5 bases to trimming and J lost 4 bases, with 16 bases between them. CDR3 sequence: CASRDDRVGYNEQFF. The CDR3 nucleotides are TGCGCCAGCAGGGACGACAGAGTTGGGTACAATGAGCAGTTCTTC.

This clonotype was picked up many times. The chain combines TRBV12-3 or TRBV12-4 with TRBJ2-1; D is possibly TRBD1 (6 bases). This CDR3 region has 15 residues. Trimming pared 1 base from V and 1 base from J, leaving 8 bases between. CDR3 sequence reads: CASSLDRASYNEQFF. As DNA, the CDR3 is TGTGCCAGCAGTTTAGACAGGGCATCCTACAATGAGCAGTTCTTC.

This clonotype was observed a handful of times. The chain joins TRBV5-5 to TRBJ1-6; TRBD1 agrees at 8 bases. Germline trimming cut 0 bases from V and 5 bases from J; bases unmatched to any gene: 1. CDR1 is SGHKS, CDR2 YYEKEE, per germline (reference sequence). This CDR3 is built from 15 residues. In DNA form, the CDR3 reads TGTGCCAGCAGCTTGGAGACAGGGGATAATTCACCCCTCCACTTT. Its protein is CASSLETGDNSPLHF.

This clonotype appeared a few times. This chain joins TRBV9 and TRBJ2-2; D perhaps matches TRBD1 (6 bases). With 8 bases removed from V and 6 bases from J, the gap between germline ends came to 11 bases. This CDR3 comprises 12 residues. Germline assignment: CDR1 SGDLS and CDR2 YYNGEE. The DNA for the CDR3 is TGTGCCAGACAGGGATCTCCCGGGGAGCTGTTTTTT. Protein sequence: CARQGSPGELFF. Using reference TRBV9 and TRBJ2-2 for the parts outside the CDR3, the full variable domain is DSGVTQTPKHLITATGQRVTLRCSPRSGDLSVYWYQQSLDQGLQFLIQYYNGEERAKGNILERFSAQQFPDLHSELNLSSLELGDSALYFCARQGSPGELFFGEGSRLTVL.

This clonotype was observed a few times. CDR3 in DNA: TGCGCCAGCAGCTTGGTAGTAGCGGGGGGCCCTAGCACAGATACGCAGTATTTT. This translates into CASSLVVAGGPSTDTQYF. V and J are TRBV5-1 and TRBJ2-3, with 10 bases aligning to TRBD2. Germline CDR1 is SGHRS and CDR2 is YFSETQ. The junction had 7 bases not matched to a gene; V was cut back by 0 bases and J by 0 bases. The CDR3 contains 18 residues.

The table lists this clonotype with a few counts. The chain employs TRBV20-1 and TRBJ2-3; 7 bases line up with TRBD1. J gave up 6 bases and V 6 bases, and 15 bases lay outside the gene matches. This CDR3 is built from 15 residues. Germline-derived CDR1 and CDR2 are DFQATT and SNEGSKA (reference sequence). CDR3 region: CSAPDRWKSTDTQYF. In DNA, the CDR3 is TGCAGTGCCCCGGACAGGTGGAAGTCAACTGATACGCAGTATTTT.

The rearrangement joins TRBV7-9 to TRBJ2-7; D gene ambiguous. The V gene's germline CDR1 is SEHNR and CDR2 FQNEAQ (reference sequence). Trimming left V 5 bases short and J 0 bases short, with 8 bases between. This CDR3 comprises 13 residues. In DNA form, the CDR3 reads TGTGCCAGCAGCCCCGCGCTCTCCTACGAGCAGTACTTC. It codes for CASSPALSYEQYF.

This clonotype was seen more than once but under ten times. This sequence joins TRBV6-5 and TRBJ2-7, with a tentative D call TRBD2 (5 bases). The CDR3 is 15 amino acids. V lost 0 bases and J lost 6, with 15 bases in between. CDR1 MNHEY and CDR2 SVGAGI come from the germline V gene. CDR3: CASSYSNGVSREQYF. The CDR3 nucleotides are TGTGCCAGCAGTTACTCGAACGGGGTCAGTCGCGAGCAGTACTTC.

The CDR3 protein is CASSEKGQRILSYNSPLHF. In DNA form, the CDR3 reads TGTGCCAGCAGTGAAAAGGGACAGAGGATACTCTCCTATAATTCACCCCTCCACTTT. The rearrangement joins TRBV6-4 to TRBJ1-6; 7 bases are a match to TRBD1. The CDR3 spans 19 residues. Trimming removed 3 bases from V and 0 bases from J; junction bases left unmatched: 11. CDR1 and CDR2 from the germline V gene are MRHNA and SNTAGT.

The chain uses TRBV7-8 and TRBJ2-7; 8 nucleotides agree with TRBD1. The germline V gene encodes CDR1 SGHVS and CDR2 FQNEAQ. The CDR3 contains 17 residues. V lost 4 bases and J lost 2; bases outside the gene matches: 13. The CDR3 here is CASSSATGTGLAYEQYF. CDR3 bases: TGTGCCAGCAGCTCCGCTACCGGGACAGGATTAGCCTACGAGCAGTACTTC. Variable domain in full (rest from reference TRBV7-8 and TRBJ2-7): GAGVSQSPRYKVAKRGQDVALRCDPISGHVSLFWYQQALGQGPEFLTYFQNEAQLDKSGLPSDRFFAERPEGSVSTLKIQRTQQEDSAVYLCASSSATGTGLAYEQYFGPGTRLTVT.

This clonotype was detected a few times. This chain links TRBV5-1 with TRBJ2-1; TRBD2 matches at 9 bases. Per the germline V gene, CDR1 is SGHRS and CDR2 is YFSETQ. The V segment lost 4 bases and the J segment 9 bases; nucleotides outside the gene matches: 11. The length of the CDR3 is 15 residues. DNA for the CDR3: TGCGCCAGCAGCCTGGAGGCGGGGGGGCAGTCTGAGCAGTTCTTC. Protein: CASSLEAGGQSEQFF.

Remarks on this clonotype: A read error may explain this, as a much larger clone is one base away. The chain recombines TRBV10-2 with TRBJ2-1; D may be TRBD1 (5 bases). The CDR3 has 15 amino acids. CDR1 and CDR2 from the germline V gene are WSHSY and SAAADI. The V gene lost 1 base and the J gene lost 2 bases, with 9 bases spanning the gap. The CDR3 bases are TGCGCCAGCAGTGAGTTGTGGACAACCTACAATGAGCAGTTCTTC. It encodes CASSELWTTYNEQFF.

The chain couples TRBV18 to TRBJ2-3, with 12 bases matching TRBD2. CDR1 and CDR2 from the germline V gene are KGHSH and LQKENI. This CDR3 has 19 amino acids. J lost 2 bases, V lost 1 base, and 10 bases had no gene match. The CDR3 protein is CASSPLSSGGASPTDTQYF. CDR3 DNA: TGTGCCAGCTCACCACTCTCTAGCGGGGGGGCATCTCCCACAGATACGCAGTATTTT. Supplemented by reference TRBV18 and TRBJ2-3, the full variable domain reads NAGVMQNPRHLVRRRGQEARLRCSPMKGHSHVYWYRQLPEEGLKFMVYLQKENIIDESGMPKERFSAEFPKEGPSILRIQQVVRGDSAAYFCASSPLSSGGASPTDTQYFGPGTRLTVL.

This clonotype came up a few times. This rearrangement joins TRBV12-3 or TRBV12-4 to TRBJ2-5, with 8 positions matching TRBD2. Losses at the gene ends were 3 bases for V and 4 bases for J; bases not matched to a gene: 10. CDR3 length equals 16 residues. The CDR3 sequence: CASSFAGGPQRETQYF. Here the CDR3 DNA reads TGTGCCAGCAGTTTCGCGGGGGGACCGCAAAGAGAGACCCAGTACTTC.

This clonotype was seen many times. The rearrangement joins TRBV12-3 or TRBV12-4 to TRBJ1-1; D is undetermined. This CDR3 has 13 residues. V was clipped by 6 bases and J by 1 base, with 9 bases between them. The CDR3 loop reads CASSPGKNTEAFF. CDR3 DNA: TGTGCCAGCAGCCCCGGGAAGAACACTGAAGCTTTCTTT.

In its sample, this clonotype was seen once. The J gene is TRBJ2-5, the V gene TRBV12-3 or TRBV12-4; D is undetermined. The germline V and J ends were trimmed by 2 bases and 4 bases, with 5 bases remaining between them. The CDR3 has 12 amino acids. CDR3 coding DNA: TGTGCCAGCAGTTTACTGCCAGAGACCCAGTACTTC. Translated, it gives CASSLLPETQYF.

This clonotype was seen a handful of times. This rearrangement joins TRBV5-1 to TRBJ2-5, with D possibly being TRBD1 (5 bases). There are 13 residues in the CDR3. Germline V CDR1 and CDR2: SGHRS, YFSETQ. V lost 2 bases and J lost 3, with 8 bases in between. CDR3 in DNA: TGCGCCAGCAGCTTCGGACACGAAGAGACCCAGTACTTC. Protein product: CASSFGHEETQYF.

The chain links TRBV2 to TRBJ2-7, with D uncertain. The CDR3 contains 13 residues. Germline assignment: CDR1 SNHLY and CDR2 FYNNEI. V was cut by 3 bases and J by 6 bases, with 12 bases left in between. As DNA, the CDR3 is TGTGCCAGCAGTGATAATGGTAGTACCGAGCAGTACTTC. It is translated as CASSDNGSTEQYF.

This clonotype was detected a few times. V usage is TRBV24-1 and J usage is TRBJ2-1; no firm D call. Trimming shortened V by 3 bases and J by 8 bases, and 16 bases separated the two germline ends. This CDR3 is built from 15 residues. Germline V lookup: CDR1 KGHDR, CDR2 SFDVKD. The CDR3 sequence: CATSDQGSGEHEQFF. The CDR3 DNA follows: TGTGCCACCAGTGATCAAGGCTCAGGAGAGCATGAGCAGTTCTTC.

This clonotype has just a few counts. J is TRBJ2-1 and V is TRBV9; tentatively, D is TRBD1 (5 bases). The V gene lost 0 bases and the J gene lost 5 bases, with 9 bases spanning the gap. CDR1 is SGDLS, CDR2 YYNGEE, per germline. The CDR3 spans 14 residues. Here the CDR3 reads CASSVGEGDNEQFF. CDR3 nucleotide sequence: TGTGCCAGCAGCGTAGGAGAAGGGGACAATGAGCAGTTCTTC.